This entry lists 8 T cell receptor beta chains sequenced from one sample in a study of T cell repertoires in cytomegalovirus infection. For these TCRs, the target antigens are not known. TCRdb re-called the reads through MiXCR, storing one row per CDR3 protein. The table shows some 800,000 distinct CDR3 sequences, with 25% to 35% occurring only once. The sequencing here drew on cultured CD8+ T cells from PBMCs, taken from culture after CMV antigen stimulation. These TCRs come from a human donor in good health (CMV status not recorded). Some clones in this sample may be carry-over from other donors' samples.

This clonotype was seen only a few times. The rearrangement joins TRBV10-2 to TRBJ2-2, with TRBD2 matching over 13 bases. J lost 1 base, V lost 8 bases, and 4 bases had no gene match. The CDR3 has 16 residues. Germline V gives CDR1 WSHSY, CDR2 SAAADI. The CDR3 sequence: CASLTSGGLNTGELFF. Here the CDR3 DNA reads TGCGCCAGCCTGACTAGCGGGGGGCTGAACACCGGGGAGCTGTTTTTT.

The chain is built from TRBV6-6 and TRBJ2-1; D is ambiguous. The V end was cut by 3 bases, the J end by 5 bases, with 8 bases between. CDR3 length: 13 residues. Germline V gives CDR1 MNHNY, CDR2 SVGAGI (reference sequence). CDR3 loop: CASSYGRNNEQFF. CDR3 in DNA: TGTGCCAGCAGTTATGGCAGGAACAATGAGCAGTTCTTC.

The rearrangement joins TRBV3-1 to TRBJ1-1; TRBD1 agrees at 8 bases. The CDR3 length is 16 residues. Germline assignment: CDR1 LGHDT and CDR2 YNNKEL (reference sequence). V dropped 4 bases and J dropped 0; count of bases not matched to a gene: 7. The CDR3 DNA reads TGTGCCAGCAGCCCTCGACAGGGGAGTATGAACACTGAAGCTTTCTTT. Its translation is CASSPRQGSMNTEAFF.

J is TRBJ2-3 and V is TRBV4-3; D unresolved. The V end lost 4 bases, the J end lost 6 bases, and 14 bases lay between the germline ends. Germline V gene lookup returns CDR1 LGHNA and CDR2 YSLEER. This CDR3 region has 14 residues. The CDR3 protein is CASSPADDGDTQYF. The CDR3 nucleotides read TGCGCCAGCAGCCCCGCGGACGATGGCGATACGCAGTATTTT.

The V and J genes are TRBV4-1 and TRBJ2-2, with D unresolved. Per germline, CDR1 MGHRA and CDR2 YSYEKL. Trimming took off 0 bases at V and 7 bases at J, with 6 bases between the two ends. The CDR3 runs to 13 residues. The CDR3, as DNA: TGCGCCAGCAGCCAAGATCCAGGCGGGGAGCTGTTTTTT. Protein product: CASSQDPGGELFF.

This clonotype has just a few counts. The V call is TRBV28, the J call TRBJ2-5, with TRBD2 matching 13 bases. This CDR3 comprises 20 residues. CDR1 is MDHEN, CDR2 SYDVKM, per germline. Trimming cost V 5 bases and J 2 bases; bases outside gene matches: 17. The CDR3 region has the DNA TGTGCCAGCAGTCCCTACCCCCCGGGACTAGCGGGGCTGCAACAAGAGACCCAGTACTTC. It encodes CASSPYPPGLAGLQQETQYF.

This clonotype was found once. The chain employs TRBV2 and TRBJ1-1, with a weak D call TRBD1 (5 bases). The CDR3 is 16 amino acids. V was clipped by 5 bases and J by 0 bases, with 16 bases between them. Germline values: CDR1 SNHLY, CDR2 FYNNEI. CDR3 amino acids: CASSTGGVYMNTEAFF. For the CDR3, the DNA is TGTGCCAGCAGTACAGGCGGCGTCTACATGAACACTGAAGCTTTCTTT.

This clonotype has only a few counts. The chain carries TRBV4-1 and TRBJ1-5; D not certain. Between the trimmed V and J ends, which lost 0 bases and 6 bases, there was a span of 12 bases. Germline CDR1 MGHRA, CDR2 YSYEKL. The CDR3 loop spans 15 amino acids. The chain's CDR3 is CASSQDRSQGQPQHF. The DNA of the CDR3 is TGCGCCAGCAGCCAAGACCGTTCACAAGGTCAGCCCCAGCATTTT.